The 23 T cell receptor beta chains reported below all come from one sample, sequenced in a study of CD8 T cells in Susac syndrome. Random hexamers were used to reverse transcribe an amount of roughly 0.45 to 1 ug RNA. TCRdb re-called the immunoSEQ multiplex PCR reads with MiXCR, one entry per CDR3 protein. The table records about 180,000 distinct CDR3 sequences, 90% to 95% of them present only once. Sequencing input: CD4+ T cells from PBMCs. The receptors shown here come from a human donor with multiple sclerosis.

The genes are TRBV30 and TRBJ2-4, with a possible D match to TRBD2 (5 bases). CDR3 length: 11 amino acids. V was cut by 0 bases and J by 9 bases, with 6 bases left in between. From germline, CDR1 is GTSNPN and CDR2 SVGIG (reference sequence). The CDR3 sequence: CAWSVLGIQYF. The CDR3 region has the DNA TGTGCCTGGAGTGTACTAGGCATTCAGTACTTC.

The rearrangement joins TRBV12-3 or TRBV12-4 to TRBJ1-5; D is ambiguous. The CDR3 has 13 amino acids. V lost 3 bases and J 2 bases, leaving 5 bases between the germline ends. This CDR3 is CASSFFRNQPQHF. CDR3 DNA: TGTGCCAGCAGTTTTTTCCGCAATCAGCCCCAGCATTTT.

The CDR3 loop is CASIGYYTEAFF. The CDR3 nucleotides are TGTGCCAGCATAGGCTATTACACTGAAGCTTTCTTT. This chain links TRBV6-2 or TRBV6-3 with TRBJ1-1; D not resolved. V dropped 7 bases and J dropped 3 bases, with 9 bases sitting between them. Germline loops: CDR1 MNHEY, CDR2 SVGEGT. This CDR3 region has 12 residues.

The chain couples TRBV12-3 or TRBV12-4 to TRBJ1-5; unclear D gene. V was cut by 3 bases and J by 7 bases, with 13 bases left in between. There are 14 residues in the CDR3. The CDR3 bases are TGTGCCAGCAGTTTCGCGCGAGGAGGACAGCCCCAGCATTTT. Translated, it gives CASSFARGGQPQHF.

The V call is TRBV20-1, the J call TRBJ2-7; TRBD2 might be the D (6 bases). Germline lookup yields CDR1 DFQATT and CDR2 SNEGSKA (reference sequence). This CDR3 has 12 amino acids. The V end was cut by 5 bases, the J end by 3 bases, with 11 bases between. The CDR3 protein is CSAPGAYYEQYF. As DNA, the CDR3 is TGCAGTGCTCCGGGAGCCTACTACGAGCAGTACTTC.

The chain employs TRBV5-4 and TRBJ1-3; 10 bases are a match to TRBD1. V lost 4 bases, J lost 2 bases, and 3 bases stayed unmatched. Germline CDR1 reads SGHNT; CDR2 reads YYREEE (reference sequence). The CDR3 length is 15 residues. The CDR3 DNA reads TGTGCCAGCAGCCCGGGACAGGGGACTGGAAACACCATATATTTT. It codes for CASSPGQGTGNTIYF.

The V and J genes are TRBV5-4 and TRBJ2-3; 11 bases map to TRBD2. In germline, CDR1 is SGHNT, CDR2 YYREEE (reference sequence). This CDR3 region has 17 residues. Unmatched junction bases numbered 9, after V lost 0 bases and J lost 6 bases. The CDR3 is CASSLELAGAPGDTQYF. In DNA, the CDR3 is TGTGCCAGCAGCTTGGAACTAGCGGGGGCCCCGGGGGATACGCAGTATTTT.

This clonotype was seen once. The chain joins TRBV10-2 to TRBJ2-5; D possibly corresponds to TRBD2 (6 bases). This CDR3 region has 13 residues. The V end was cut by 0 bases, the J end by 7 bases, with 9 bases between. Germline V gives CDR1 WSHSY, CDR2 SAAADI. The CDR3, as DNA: TGCGCCAGCAGTGAGTCGACCGGGGGGACCCAGTACTTC. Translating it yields CASSESTGGTQYF.

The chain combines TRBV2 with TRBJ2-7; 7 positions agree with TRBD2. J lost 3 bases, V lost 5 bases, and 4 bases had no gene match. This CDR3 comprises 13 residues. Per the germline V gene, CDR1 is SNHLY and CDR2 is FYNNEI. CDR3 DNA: TGTGCCAGCAGTATCCAGCGGGGCTACGAGCAGTACTTC. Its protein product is CASSIQRGYEQYF.

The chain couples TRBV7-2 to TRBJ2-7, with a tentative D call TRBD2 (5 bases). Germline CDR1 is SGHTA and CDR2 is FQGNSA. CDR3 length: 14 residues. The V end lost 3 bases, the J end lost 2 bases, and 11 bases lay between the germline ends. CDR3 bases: TGTGCCAGCAGCTTCGGTGGGAGCGCCTACGAGCAGTACTTC. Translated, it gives CASSFGGSAYEQYF.

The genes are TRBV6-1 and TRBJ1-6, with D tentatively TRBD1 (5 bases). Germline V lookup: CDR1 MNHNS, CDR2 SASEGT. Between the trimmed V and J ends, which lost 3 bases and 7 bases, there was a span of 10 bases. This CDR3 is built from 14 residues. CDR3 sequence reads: CASSEIRANSPLHF. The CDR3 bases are TGTGCCAGCAGTGAGATCAGGGCGAATTCACCCCTCCACTTT.

The CDR3 bases are TGTGCCTGGCAGGTCGGGTTCGATCAGCCCCAGCATTTT. This codes for CAWQVGFDQPQHF. This chain uses TRBV30 with TRBJ1-5; no definite D call. The CDR3 consists of 13 residues. Trimming shortened V by 5 bases and J by 5 bases, and 13 bases separated the two germline ends. The germline V gene has CDR1 GTSNPN and CDR2 SVGIG (reference sequence).

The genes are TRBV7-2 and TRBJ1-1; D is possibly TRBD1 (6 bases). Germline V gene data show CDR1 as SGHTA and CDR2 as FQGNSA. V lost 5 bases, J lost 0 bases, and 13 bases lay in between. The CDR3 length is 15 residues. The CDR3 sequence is CASSPRGNMNTEAFF. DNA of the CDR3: TGTGCCAGCAGCCCCAGGGGCAACATGAACACTGAAGCTTTCTTT. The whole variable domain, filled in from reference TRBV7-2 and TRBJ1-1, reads GAGVSQSPSNKVTEKGKDVELRCDPISGHTALYWYRQSLGQGLEFLIYFQGNSAPDKSGLPSDRFSAERTGGSVSTLTIQRTQQEDSAVYLCASSPRGNMNTEAFFGQGTRLTVV.

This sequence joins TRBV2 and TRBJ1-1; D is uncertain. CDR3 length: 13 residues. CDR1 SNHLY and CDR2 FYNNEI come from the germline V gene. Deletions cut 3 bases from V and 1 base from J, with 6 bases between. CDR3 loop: CASSDHQNTEAFF. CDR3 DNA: TGTGCCAGCAGTGATCATCAGAACACTGAAGCTTTCTTT. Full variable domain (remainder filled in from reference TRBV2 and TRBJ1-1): EPEVTQTPSHQVTQMGQEVILRCVPISNHLYFYWYRQILGQKVEFLVSFYNNEISEKSEIFDDQFSVERPDGSNFTLKIRSTKLEDSAMYFCASSDHQNTEAFFGQGTRLTVV.

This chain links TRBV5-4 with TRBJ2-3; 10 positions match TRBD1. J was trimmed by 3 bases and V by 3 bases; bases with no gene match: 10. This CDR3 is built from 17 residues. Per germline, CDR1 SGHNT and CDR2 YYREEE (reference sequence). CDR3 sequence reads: CASSSNAGTGVTDTQYF. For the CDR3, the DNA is TGTGCCAGCAGCTCAAACGCCGGGACAGGGGTAACAGATACGCAGTATTTT.

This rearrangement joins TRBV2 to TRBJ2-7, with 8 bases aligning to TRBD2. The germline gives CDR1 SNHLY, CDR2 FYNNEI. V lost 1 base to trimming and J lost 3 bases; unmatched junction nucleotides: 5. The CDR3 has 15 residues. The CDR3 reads CASSEERGTFYEQYF. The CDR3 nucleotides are TGTGCCAGCAGTGAAGAGCGGGGGACCTTCTACGAGCAGTACTTC.

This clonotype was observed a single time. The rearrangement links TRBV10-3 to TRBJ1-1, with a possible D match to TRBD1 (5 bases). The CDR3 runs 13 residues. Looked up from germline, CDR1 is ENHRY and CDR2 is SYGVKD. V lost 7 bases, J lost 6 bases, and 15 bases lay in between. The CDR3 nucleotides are TGTGCCATCACGGAGGGGCGGGTCTCTGAAGCTTTCTTT. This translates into CAITEGRVSEAFF.

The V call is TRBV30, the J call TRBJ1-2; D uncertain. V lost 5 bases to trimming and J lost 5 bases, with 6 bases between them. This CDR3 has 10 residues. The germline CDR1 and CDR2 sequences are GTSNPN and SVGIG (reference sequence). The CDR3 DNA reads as TGTGCCTGGGGGGATTATGGCTACACCTTC. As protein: CAWGDYGYTF.

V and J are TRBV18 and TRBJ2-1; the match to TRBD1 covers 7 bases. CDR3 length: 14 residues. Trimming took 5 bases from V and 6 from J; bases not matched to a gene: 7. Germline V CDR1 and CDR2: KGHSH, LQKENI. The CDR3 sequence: CASSGQATSNEQFF. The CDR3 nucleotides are TGTGCCAGCTCAGGACAGGCCACATCCAATGAGCAGTTCTTC.

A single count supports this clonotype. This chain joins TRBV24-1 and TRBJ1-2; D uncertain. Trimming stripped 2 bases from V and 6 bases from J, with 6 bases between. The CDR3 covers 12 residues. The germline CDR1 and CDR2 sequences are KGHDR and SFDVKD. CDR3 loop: CATSDWSDGYTF. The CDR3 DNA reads TGTGCCACCAGTGATTGGAGCGATGGCTACACCTTC.

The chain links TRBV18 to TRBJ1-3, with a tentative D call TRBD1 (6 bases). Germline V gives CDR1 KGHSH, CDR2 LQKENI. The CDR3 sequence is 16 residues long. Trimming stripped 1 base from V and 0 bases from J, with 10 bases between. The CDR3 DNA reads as TGTGCCAGCTCACCACGACAGGACCCCTCTGGAAACACCATATATTTT. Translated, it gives CASSPRQDPSGNTIYF. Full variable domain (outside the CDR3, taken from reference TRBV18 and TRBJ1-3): NAGVMQNPRHLVRRRGQEARLRCSPMKGHSHVYWYRQLPEEGLKFMVYLQKENIIDESGMPKERFSAEFPKEGPSILRIQQVVRGDSAAYFCASSPRQDPSGNTIYFGEGSWLTVV.

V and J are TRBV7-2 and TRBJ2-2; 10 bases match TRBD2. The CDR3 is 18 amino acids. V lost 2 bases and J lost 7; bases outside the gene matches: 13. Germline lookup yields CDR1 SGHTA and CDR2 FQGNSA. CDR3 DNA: TGTGCCAGCAGCTTAATTTATTCTAGCGGGAGAAAAAACGGGGAGCTGTTTTTT. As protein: CASSLIYSSGRKNGELFF. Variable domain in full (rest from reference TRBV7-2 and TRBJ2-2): GAGVSQSPSNKVTEKGKDVELRCDPISGHTALYWYRQSLGQGLEFLIYFQGNSAPDKSGLPSDRFSAERTGGSVSTLTIQRTQQEDSAVYLCASSLIYSSGRKNGELFFGEGSRLTVL.

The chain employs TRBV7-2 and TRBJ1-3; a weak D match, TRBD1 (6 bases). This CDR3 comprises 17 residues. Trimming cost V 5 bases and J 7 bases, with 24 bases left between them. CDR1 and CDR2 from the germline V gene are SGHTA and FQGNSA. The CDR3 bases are TGTGCCAGCAGCCCCCGTCCCCCGACAGGAGAAGGGAACACCATATATTTT. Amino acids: CASSPRPPTGEGNTIYF.